The 28 T cell receptor beta chains below come from one sample, sequenced in a study of T cell repertoires in cytomegalovirus infection. These TCRs are of unknown antigen specificity. Each CDR3 protein is one row after TCRdb ran MiXCR on the reads. There are about 920,000 distinct CDR3 sequences in the sample; around 32% occur only once, and around 15% lies in the top ten. Source: cultured CD8+ T cells from PBMCs, taken from culture after CMV antigen stimulation. These TCRs come from a human donor in good health (CMV status not recorded). Some clones in this sample may be carry-over from other donors' samples.

This clonotype was detected a few times. J is TRBJ2-7 and V is TRBV10-3, with 10 bases matching TRBD1. The germline V gene has CDR1 ENHRY and CDR2 SYGVKD. This CDR3 has 16 amino acids. V trimming: 5 bases; J trimming: 2 bases; junction bases outside the gene matches: 9. The chain's CDR3 is CAISSPGQGRPYEQYV. CDR3 bases: TGTGCCATCAGTTCCCCGGGACAGGGGAGGCCCTACGAGCAGTACGTC.

This clonotype was recorded many times. V and J are TRBV7-2 and TRBJ1-3, with D unresolved. This CDR3 contains 14 residues. Trimming pared 1 base from V and 0 bases from J, leaving 4 bases between. The germline CDR1 and CDR2 sequences are SGHTA and FQGNSA. CDR3 sequence (DNA): TGTGCCAGCAGCTTAGACAGCTCTGGAAACACCATATATTTT. Its translation is CASSLDSSGNTIYF.

This clonotype was picked up a small number of times. The V call is TRBV27, the J call TRBJ1-1; no definite D call. CDR1 and CDR2 from the germline V gene are MNHEY and SMNVEV (reference sequence). V was shortened by 0 bases and J by 8 bases, with 13 bases between the two germline ends. CDR3 length: 14 amino acids. The CDR3 reads CASSLSESATEAFF. The DNA of the CDR3 is TGTGCCAGCAGTTTATCGGAGTCGGCCACCGAAGCTTTCTTT.

This rearrangement joins TRBV4-3 to TRBJ1-5, with D maybe TRBD1 (5 bases). This CDR3 contains 15 residues. Trimming stripped 0 bases from V and 5 bases from J, with 11 bases between. Germline loops: CDR1 LGHNA, CDR2 YSLEER. The CDR3 DNA reads as TGCGCCAGCAGCCAAGATGGGGGATGGGATCAGCCCCAGCATTTT. Encoded protein: CASSQDGGWDQPQHF.

The rearrangement links TRBV20-1 to TRBJ2-7; tentatively, D is TRBD2 (5 bases). V was cut by 4 bases and J by 0 bases, with 13 bases left in between. CDR1 is DFQATT, CDR2 SNEGSKA, per germline (reference sequence). The CDR3 covers 14 residues. As DNA, the CDR3 is TGCAGTGCTACCCCGGGATCAAGCTCCTACGAGCAGTACGTC. This encodes CSATPGSSSYEQYV.

This clonotype was seen ten or more times. This chain uses TRBV4-1 with TRBJ1-5, with 7 bases fitting TRBD1. After removal of 1 base from V and 7 bases from J, the junction contained 4 bases not matched to a gene. This CDR3 is built from 14 residues. The V gene's germline CDR1 is MGHRA and CDR2 YSYEKL. This CDR3 reads CASSQGGGRQPQHF. CDR3 DNA sequence: TGCGCCAGCAGCCAAGGAGGGGGCAGGCAGCCCCAGCATTTT.

A remark on this clonotype: The conserved closing phenylalanine or tryptophan is absent in this CDR3, likely reflecting a read error. V and J are TRBV7-2 and TRBJ2-3; no clear D gene. The germline gives CDR1 SGHTA, CDR2 FQGNSA. V lost 1 base and J lost 0, with 5 bases in between. This CDR3 has 14 amino acids. CDR3 in amino acids: CASSLGSSTDTQYS. Written as DNA, the CDR3 is TGTGCCAGCAGCTTAGGCTCTAGCACAGATACGCAGTATTCT.

The chain uses TRBV10-2 and TRBJ2-2; TRBD1 is a possible D gene (5 bases). V gave up 8 bases and J gave up 0 bases, with 13 bases separating them. Germline values: CDR1 WSHSY, CDR2 SAAADI. CDR3 length: 15 residues. The CDR3 DNA reads TGCGCCAGCTTGGACACGCGAGCGAACACCGGGGAGCTGTTTTTT. Translating gives CASLDTRANTGELFF.

V usage is TRBV5-1 and J usage is TRBJ2-7; D is perhaps TRBD1 (6 bases). V was cut by 0 bases and J by 5 bases, with 15 bases left in between. Germline CDR1 is SGHRS and CDR2 is YFSETQ. The length of the CDR3 is 15 residues. CDR3 DNA: TGCGCCAGCAGCTTGGCTGGGGGCTTGCTCCACGAGCAGTACTTC. Its protein is CASSLAGGLLHEQYF.

In its sample, this clonotype was seen a few times. The rearrangement uses TRBV2 and TRBJ2-1, with D maybe TRBD2 (6 bases). The V end was cut by 6 bases, the J end by 4 bases, with 19 bases between. This CDR3 is built from 16 residues. The germline V gene encodes CDR1 SNHLY and CDR2 FYNNEI. As DNA, the CDR3 is TGTGCCAGCAGCGGACCGGACTATCGGCATTACAATGAGCAGTTCTTC. This encodes CASSGPDYRHYNEQFF.

The sample holds a few counts of this clonotype. V usage is TRBV4-1 and J usage is TRBJ1-1; maybe TRBD1 (6 bases). Trimming removed 3 bases from V and 3 bases from J, with 14 bases in between. CDR1 and CDR2 (germline): MGHRA, YSYEKL. The length of the CDR3 is 15 residues. The CDR3 bases are TGCGCCAGCAGCCAGGTGGGGGGCGCTTACACTGAAGCTTTCTTT. Encoded protein: CASSQVGGAYTEAFF.

V and J are TRBV27 and TRBJ1-3, with unresolved D. CDR3 length: 17 residues. Germline V gene sequence: CDR1 MNHEY, CDR2 SMNVEV (reference sequence). V dropped 5 bases and J dropped 0 bases, with 17 bases sitting between them. This chain's CDR3 is CASSPLSAPSSGNTIYF. The CDR3 region has the DNA TGTGCCAGCAGTCCACTGTCCGCGCCGAGCTCTGGAAACACCATATATTTT.

This clonotype came up a few times. This sequence joins TRBV7-2 and TRBJ1-5; D may be TRBD1 (6 bases). Germline values: CDR1 SGHTA, CDR2 FQGNSA. V was shortened by 1 base and J by 7 bases, with 17 bases between the two germline ends. The CDR3 has 16 amino acids. CDR3 protein: CASSLEVGGRVQPQHF. The CDR3 DNA is TGTGCCAGCAGCTTAGAGGTCGGGGGCAGGGTGCAGCCCCAGCATTTT.

This clonotype has just one count. The chain has TRBV20-1 and TRBJ1-6, with no clear D. The CDR3 has 12 residues. V lost 4 bases and J lost 7, with 8 bases in between. The germline V gene has CDR1 DFQATT and CDR2 SNEGSKA (reference sequence). The CDR3 coding sequence is TGCAGTGCTAAGACGACCAATTCACCCCTCCACTTT. Its protein is CSAKTTNSPLHF.

This rearrangement joins TRBV7-9 to TRBJ2-3; 9 bases fit TRBD1. With V trimmed by 1 base and J by 2 bases, 1 base remained unmatched. The CDR3 runs to 15 residues. CDR1 SEHNR and CDR2 FQNEAQ come from the germline V gene (reference sequence). CDR3 nucleotide sequence: TGTGCCAGCAGCTTAGAACAGGGGGCCACAGATACGCAGTATTTT. Amino acids: CASSLEQGATDTQYF. Full variable domain (missing parts from reference TRBV7-9 and TRBJ2-3): DTGVSQNPRHKITKRGQNVTFRCDPISEHNRLYWYRQTLGQGPEFLTYFQNEAQLEKSRLLSDRFSAERPKGSFSTLEIQRTEQGDSAMYLCASSLEQGATDTQYFGPGTRLTVL.

This clonotype has more than one count but fewer than ten. The rearrangement uses TRBV6-1 and TRBJ1-1, with D tentatively TRBD1 (5 bases). V gave up 6 bases and J gave up 4 bases, with 15 bases separating them. Germline V gene lookup returns CDR1 MNHNS and CDR2 SASEGT. The CDR3 runs to 14 residues. CDR3 in DNA: TGTGCCAGCAGACTACAGGCCTGGGGCACTGAAGCTTTCTTT. It is translated as CASRLQAWGTEAFF.

This clonotype has only a few counts. The chain has TRBV27 and TRBJ2-7; 7 bases align to TRBD2. The CDR3 extends over 15 amino acids. Germline V gene data show CDR1 as MNHEY and CDR2 as SMNVEV (reference sequence). With 5 bases clipped from V and 2 bases from J, the junction kept 9 bases outside the gene matches. Written as DNA, the CDR3 is TGTGCCAGCAGTCCGGGAGGTGCCCCCCCCTACGAGCAGTACGTC. Its protein is CASSPGGAPPYEQYV.

The chain couples TRBV5-3 to TRBJ2-2, with 8 bases aligning to TRBD1. TRBV5-3 is treated as an ORF (open reading frame) with a function not yet certain. CDR3 size: 14 residues. The trim removed 8 bases at V and 6 bases at J, leaving 9 bases unmatched. The CDR3 reads CASSQGAYSGELFF. The CDR3 nucleotides read TGTGCCAGCAGCCAGGGGGCATATTCCGGGGAGCTGTTTTTT.

In this sample, this clonotype turned up a few times. This chain links TRBV7-6 with TRBJ2-7; TRBD1 matches 7 bases. V was clipped by 1 base and J by 1 base; unmatched bases: 4. This CDR3 comprises 15 residues. Looked up from germline, CDR1 is SGHVS and CDR2 is FNYEAQ. The CDR3 is CASSLGQGVSYEQYF. CDR3 bases: TGTGCCAGCAGCTTAGGACAGGGTGTTTCCTACGAGCAGTACTTC.

This clonotype showed up many times. The CDR3 is CASSRDRDTQYF. The CDR3 bases are TGTGCCAGCAGCCGGGACAGAGATACGCAGTATTTT. The rearrangement joins TRBV7-6 to TRBJ2-3; 7 bases map to TRBD1. The CDR3 is 12 residues long. The J segment lost 5 bases and the V segment lost 5 bases, leaving 1 base of the junction unmatched. From germline, CDR1 is SGHVS and CDR2 FNYEAQ.

This clonotype came up many times. This chain connects TRBV7-9 to TRBJ1-1; 8 bases agree with TRBD1. Per the germline V gene, CDR1 is SEHNR and CDR2 is FQNEAQ (reference sequence). The CDR3 covers 15 residues. V lost 0 bases and J lost 1; bases outside the gene matches: 1. The CDR3 DNA sequence: TGTGCCAGCAGCTTAGCTGGGACAGGGAACACTGAAGCTTTCTTT. This translates into CASSLAGTGNTEAFF.

The chain uses TRBV12-5 and TRBJ2-1; D uncertain. The V gene's germline CDR1 is LGHNT and CDR2 FRNRAP. This CDR3 comprises 12 residues. Trimming took off 6 bases at V and 9 bases at J, with 12 bases between the two ends. The CDR3 loop is CASGPTAVEQFF. Written as DNA, the CDR3 is TGTGCTAGTGGCCCTACTGCAGTTGAGCAGTTCTTC.

The V and J genes are TRBV20-1 and TRBJ2-1; D tentatively fits TRBD1 or TRBD2 (6 bases each). Per germline, CDR1 DFQATT and CDR2 SNEGSKA (reference sequence). Deletions cut 3 bases from V and 7 bases from J, with 19 bases between. The CDR3 runs to 15 residues. The CDR3 DNA reads TGCAGTGCTAGGGGCGGGGACAATTACGGGAATGAGCAGTTCTTC. The encoded protein is CSARGGDNYGNEQFF.

This clonotype has ten or more counts. The chain combines TRBV12-3 or TRBV12-4 with TRBJ2-5; 7 bases are shared with TRBD1. This CDR3 is 15 amino acids long. The J segment lost 1 base and the V segment lost 1 base, leaving 3 bases of the junction unmatched. The CDR3 DNA sequence: TGTGCCAGCAGTTTAGACCGGGACAGCCAAGAGACCCAGTACTTC. This translates into CASSLDRDSQETQYF.

CDR3 sequence reads: CSASRRWTESDTQYF. The CDR3 DNA sequence: TGCAGTGCGAGTCGACGGTGGACGGAGTCGGATACGCAGTATTTT. The chain uses TRBV20-1 and TRBJ2-3, with D unclear. The germline V gene has CDR1 DFQATT and CDR2 SNEGSKA (reference sequence). This CDR3 region has 15 residues. Trimming pared 6 bases from V and 6 bases from J, leaving 22 bases between.

V usage is TRBV7-9 and J usage is TRBJ2-1, with 11 bases that match TRBD2. Trimming took 2 bases from V and 9 from J; bases not matched to a gene: 9. The length of the CDR3 is 16 residues. Germline CDR1 reads SEHNR; CDR2 reads FQNEAQ (reference sequence). The DNA of the CDR3 is TGTGCCAGCAGCTTATACAATAGCGGGGGGGCCGTTGAGCAGTTCTTC. Translation gives CASSLYNSGGAVEQFF.

As concerns this clonotype: Germline is not matched at one junction end, which may reflect a read error. The V gene is TRBV27, the J gene TRBJ2-1; 8 bases agree with TRBD2. Germline-derived CDR1 and CDR2 are MNHEY and SMNVEV (reference sequence). This CDR3 is built from 15 residues. The CDR3: CANSLTGGPYNEQFF. For the CDR3, the DNA is TGTGCCAACAGTCTTACGGGGGGGCCCTACAATGAGCAGTTCTTC.

This clonotype has ten or more counts. V usage is TRBV27 and J usage is TRBJ2-1, with a tentative D call TRBD2 (6 bases). Deletions cut 5 bases from V and 2 bases from J, with 16 bases between. The CDR3 covers 16 residues. The germline CDR1 and CDR2 sequences are MNHEY and SMNVEV (reference sequence). The CDR3 sequence is CASSMRRESPYNEQFF. DNA for the CDR3: TGTGCCAGCAGTATGCGACGGGAGTCCCCCTACAATGAGCAGTTCTTC.